This is a list of T cell receptor beta chains from one sample in a study of T cells in localized non-small cell lung cancer. Profiling relied on immunoSEQ multiplex PCR, and the TCRdb table lists in-frame clones only, not all of them. Of about 2,500 clones in the sample, approximately 31% are singletons; the top ten hold approximately 17%. The input for sequencing was lung tumor tissue, taken before any cancer treatment. The source is a female donor older than 55 with stage II lung adenocarcinoma. Both conserved end residues are part of each CDR3. D genes are given only for firm matches. Expanded clones get a size class; other rows say once, few or many, or leave the size out.

>TRBV7-5|14|NA|TRBJ1-6|many
TGTGCCAGCAGCTTAGGGACAGGGAATTCACCCCTCCACTTT
CASSLGTGNSPLHF
>TRBV11-3|16|NA|TRBJ2-2|medium-sized
TGTGCCAGCAGCCGCCAAGCGACAGCCGACACCGGGGAGCTGTTTTTT
CASSRQATADTGELFF
>TRBV30|11|NA|TRBJ2-1|NA
TGTGCCTGGTCTGTCTACAATGAGCAGTTCTTC
CAWSVYNEQFF
>TRBV14|15|NA|TRBJ1-1|few
TGTGCCAGCAGCCCCGGAAACGGAGCGAACACTGAAGCTTTCTTT
CASSPGNGANTEAFF
>TRBV11-3|16|NA|TRBJ1-1|medium-sized
TGTGCCAGCAGCCAAGGACCAAGGACCTCCAACACTGAAGCTTTCTTT
CASSQGPRTSNTEAFF
>TRBV29-1|14|TRBD1|TRBJ2-2|NA
TGCAGCGTCCGTGGACAGGGCGGCACCGGGGAGCTGTTTTTT
CSVRGQGGTGELFF
>TRBV14|16|NA|TRBJ2-5|NA
TGTGCCAGCAGCCAAGGAGGCGGAGGCGCAGGAGAGACCCAGTACTTC
CASSQGGGGAGETQYF
>TRBV28|13|TRBD1|TRBJ1-2|few
TGTGCCAGCAGTAACAGGGGCGGCTATGGCTACACCTTC
CASSNRGGYGYTF
>TRBV10-2|13|NA|TRBJ2-3|NA
TGCGCCAGCAGCGGGCCTATGGCAGATACGCAGTATTTT
CASSGPMADTQYF
>TRBV9|15|NA|TRBJ2-5|few
TGTGCCAGCAGCGTAGGTAGTAGGGGCCAAGAGACCCAGTACTTC
CASSVGSRGQETQYF
>TRBV19|14|NA|TRBJ2-1|NA
TGTGCCAGTAGTATAGAGGCAGGGGACGCTGAGCAGTTCTTC
CASSIEAGDAEQFF
>TRBV29-1|12|NA|TRBJ2-1|NA
TGCAGCGTCGCCTCGGGGGCCGGGGTGCAGTTCTTC
CSVASGAGVQFF
>TRBV19|14|TRBD1|TRBJ1-1|NA
TGTGCCAGTAGCTCTGACAGGGATAACACTGAAGCTTTCTTT
CASSSDRDNTEAFF
>TRBV19|14|TRBD1|TRBJ1-5|NA
TGTGCCAGTAGTAAGACAGGGGCGGTTAAGCCCCAGCATTTT
CASSKTGAVKPQHF
>TRBV29-1|13|NA|TRBJ1-1|NA
TGCAGCGTTGTTAGGGGCGAAGGCACTGAAGCTTTCTTT
CSVVRGEGTEAFF
>TRBV4-1|14|NA|TRBJ1-5|medium-sized
TGCGCCAGCAGCCACGCAGGGACATTCTGGTCCCAGCATTTT
CASSHAGTFWSQHF
>TRBV10-1|18|TRBD2|TRBJ2-3|NA
TGCGCCAGCAGCTCCGAGGGTGGAGCGGAGCGGGGTGGAGATACGCAGTATTTT
CASSSEGGAERGGDTQYF
>TRBV19|14|TRBD1|TRBJ1-5|NA
TGTGCCAGTAGTCCTACAGGGGTTTATCAGCCCCAGCATTTT
CASSPTGVYQPQHF
>TRBV2|13|TRBD2|TRBJ2-2|NA
TGTGCCAGCGGGACTAGCGCGGACGGGGAGCTGTTTTTT
CASGTSADGELFF
>TRBV29-1|12|TRBD2|TRBJ2-5|few
TGCAGCGTCGGGGGGGTATGGGAGACCCAGTACTTC
CSVGGVWETQYF
>TRBV19|13|NA|TRBJ1-2|few
TGTGCCAGTAGTAATGGGGCTAACTATGGCTACACCTTC
CASSNGANYGYTF
>TRBV19|14|TRBD1|TRBJ2-2|NA
TGTGCCAGTAGTATTCAGGGGGCGACCGGGGAGCTGTTTTTT
CASSIQGATGELFF
>TRBV11-3|17|TRBD2|TRBJ2-5|medium-sized
TGTGCCAGCAGCTTAGGGGTGGGACTAGCGGTATCTGAGACCCAGTACTTC
CASSLGVGLAVSETQYF
>TRBV30|14|TRBD1|TRBJ1-1|NA
TGTGCCTGGAGTGTTCAAGGGGGCTTTACTGAAGCTTTCTTT
CAWSVQGGFTEAFF
>TRBV9|17|TRBD1|TRBJ1-5|large
TGTGCCAGCAGCGTAAGAACAGGGGACTATAGCAATCAGCCCCAGCATTTT
CASSVRTGDYSNQPQHF
>TRBV18|14|NA|TRBJ1-1|NA
TGTGCCAGCTCACCCACGGGCCCTAACACTGAAGCTTTCTTT
CASSPTGPNTEAFF
>TRBV19|14|NA|TRBJ2-3|NA
TGTGCCAGTGTAGGTGGCCAGACCACAGATACGCAGTATTTT
CASVGGQTTDTQYF
>TRBV11-3|15|NA|TRBJ1-6|medium-sized
TGTGCCAGCAGCTTCGACAAGGGGTATAATTCACCCCTCCACTTT
CASSFDKGYNSPLHF
>TRBV13|16|NA|TRBJ1-5|medium-sized
TGTGCCAGCAGCTTAGGGGGAGGTTCATCGGTACAGCCCCAGCATTTT
CASSLGGGSSVQPQHF
>TRBV28|17|NA|TRBJ2-1|NA
TGTGCCAGCACCCCTCCTTACGGTAGGACCTGGGGCAATGAGCAGTTCTTC
CASTPPYGRTWGNEQFF
>TRBV9|15|TRBD2|TRBJ2-7|NA
TGTGCCAGCAGCCCTAGCGGGAGGGCCGGGAACGAGCAGTACTTC
CASSPSGRAGNEQYF
>TRBV6-8|15|NA|TRBJ1-6|NA
TGTGCCAGCAGTCCACAGGTCGGAGATAATTCACCCCTCCACTTT
CASSPQVGDNSPLHF
>TRBV7-6|14|TRBD1|TRBJ2-1|NA
TGTGCCAGCAGCTCACAGGGGGTGGTGGATGAGCAGTTCTTC
CASSSQGVVDEQFF